Presented here are 20 T cell receptor beta chains from one specimen sequenced in a study of blood T cells in healthy people across ages. The second PCR ran about 6 to 12 cycles with a sample-barcoded 5' primer and J-beta primers. TCRdb reanalysed the 5' RACE reads using MiXCR and keeps one entry per CDR3 protein. The data contain some 890,000 distinct CDR3 sequences, 25% to 35% of them seen just once; the ten biggest clones take up roughly 10%. This same sample was also taken into another study, of T cells of mothers and their children.

Sequenced sample: blood. These receptor sequences come from a woman aged 40 to 50 in good health.

The sample holds a few counts of this clonotype. This chain uses TRBV20-1 with TRBJ2-1; 12 bases align to TRBD2. Germline V CDR1 and CDR2: DFQATT, SNEGSKA (reference sequence). The ends lost 2 bases at V and 8 bases at J; junction bases unmatched: 10. CDR3 length equals 16 residues. CDR3 bases: TGCAGTGCTAGATTCCTAGCGGGGGGGCCAAGCGATGAGCAGTTCTTC. It encodes CSARFLAGGPSDEQFF.

This clonotype was seen a handful of times. The chain links TRBV6-6 to TRBJ1-1; D is uncertain. Between the trimmed V and J ends, which lost 7 bases and 5 bases, there was a span of 17 bases. There are 14 residues in the CDR3. Per the germline V gene, CDR1 is MNHNY and CDR2 is SVGAGI (reference sequence). CDR3 in amino acids: CASTNHEVGTEAFF. CDR3 DNA sequence: TGTGCCAGCACCAACCACGAGGTAGGGACTGAAGCTTTCTTT.

This clonotype showed up many times. J is TRBJ1-4 and V is TRBV7-2; perhaps TRBD1 as D (5 bases). This CDR3 has 14 residues. V dropped 3 bases and J dropped 3 bases, with 8 bases sitting between them. Germline V gene sequence: CDR1 SGHTA, CDR2 FQGNSA. The CDR3 coding sequence is TGTGCCAGCAGCTTTGGGGGTCCTAATGAAAAACTGTTTTTT. Encoded protein: CASSFGGPNEKLFF. The whole variable domain, filled in from reference TRBV7-2 and TRBJ1-4, reads GAGVSQSPSNKVTEKGKDVELRCDPISGHTALYWYRQSLGQGLEFLIYFQGNSAPDKSGLPSDRFSAERTGGSVSTLTIQRTQQEDSAVYLCASSFGGPNEKLFFGSGTQLSVL.

This chain links TRBV5-1 with TRBJ2-4; D gene ambiguous. Germline CDR1 reads SGHRS; CDR2 reads YFSETQ. The germline V and J ends were trimmed by 0 bases and 13 bases, with 20 bases remaining between them. This CDR3 has 15 amino acids. This CDR3 reads CASSLAWVRTGEQYF. The CDR3 coding sequence is TGCGCCAGCAGCTTGGCCTGGGTTAGAACGGGTGAGCAGTACTTC.

This clonotype was seen at least ten times. The rearrangement uses TRBV9 and TRBJ2-5; possibly TRBD2 for D (5 bases). Germline-derived CDR1 and CDR2 are SGDLS and YYNGEE. V lost 0 bases, J lost 4 bases, and 10 bases lay in between. This CDR3 has 14 amino acids. CDR3 residues: CASSVGAGGETQYF. The CDR3 DNA reads as TGTGCCAGCAGCGTAGGGGCGGGCGGAGAGACCCAGTACTTC.

At least ten counts were recorded for this clonotype. The CDR3 loop is CASSLWGGLAGADTQYF. DNA for the CDR3: TGTGCCAGCAGTTTATGGGGCGGACTAGCGGGAGCAGATACGCAGTATTTT. This chain joins TRBV12-3 or TRBV12-4 and TRBJ2-3, with TRBD2 matching over 13 bases. With 2 bases clipped from V and 4 bases from J, the junction kept 6 bases outside the gene matches. This CDR3 has 17 residues.

The chain employs TRBV4-2 and TRBJ2-5; D is possibly TRBD1 or TRBD2 (5 bases each). This CDR3 is 12 amino acids long. The ends were cut back, 5 bases at V and 11 bases at J, with 15 bases in the middle. Looked up from germline, CDR1 is LGHNA and CDR2 is YNFKEQ. CDR3 protein: CASSELGDGQYF. The CDR3 DNA reads as TGTGCCAGCAGCGAACTTGGGGACGGGCAGTACTTC.

The V call is TRBV28, the J call TRBJ1-1; D is unresolved. The CDR3 loop spans 14 amino acids. The V end lost 5 bases, the J end lost 7 bases, and 17 bases lay between the germline ends. Germline V gene lookup returns CDR1 MDHEN and CDR2 SYDVKM. CDR3 loop: CASSLWTSFREAFF. The CDR3 region has the DNA TGTGCCAGCAGTCTTTGGACGTCTTTTCGTGAAGCTTTCTTT. The complete variable domain, with remaining parts taken from reference TRBV28 and TRBJ1-1, reads DVKVTQSSRYLVKRTGEKVFLECVQDMDHENMFWYRQDPGLGLRLIYFSYDVKMKEKGDIPEGYSVSREKKERFSLILESASTNQTSMYLCASSLWTSFREAFFGQGTRLTVV.

As concerns this clonotype: Being one base from a much bigger clone, this may be a read error. The chain employs TRBV7-8 and TRBJ2-1; 9 bases agree with TRBD1. The junction had 10 bases not matched to a gene; V was cut back by 5 bases and J by 5 bases. CDR1 and CDR2 from the germline V gene are SGHVS and FQNEAQ. The CDR3 spans 16 residues. The CDR3 coding sequence is TGTGCCAGCAGCCTTTATCCGGGACAGGGTAACAATGAGCAGTTCTTC. Protein product: CASSLYPGQGNNEQFF.

This clonotype occurred a few times. The chain carries TRBV7-3 and TRBJ2-7; TRBD2 matches at 7 bases. The germline gives CDR1 SGHTA, CDR2 FQGTGA. The CDR3 has 14 amino acids. J lost 4 bases, V lost 5 bases, and 8 bases had no gene match. For the CDR3, the DNA is TGTGCCAGCAGCCCCGACGGGAGGTTTTACGAGCAGTACTTC. Translation: CASSPDGRFYEQYF.

This chain links TRBV6-2 or TRBV6-3 with TRBJ2-5, with 10 bases identical to TRBD2. Germline V gene sequence: CDR1 MNHEY, CDR2 SVGEGT. The CDR3 sequence is 16 residues long. V dropped 2 bases and J dropped 1; count of bases not matched to a gene: 4. CDR3 coding DNA: TGTGCCAGCAGTTACCACACTAGCGGGGCCCAAGAGACCCAGTACTTC. Residues: CASSYHTSGAQETQYF.

This clonotype was detected many times. The chain carries TRBV6-5 and TRBJ2-7; D perhaps matches TRBD1 (6 bases). The V gene's germline CDR1 is MNHEY and CDR2 SVGAGI. This CDR3 is 15 amino acids long. V was clipped by 6 bases and J by 5 bases, with 20 bases between them. The CDR3 region has the DNA TGTGCCAGCAGCCGGACACGCTCAGGGGATAACGAGCAGTACTTC. This sequence encodes CASSRTRSGDNEQYF.

This clonotype has more than one count but fewer than ten. V is TRBV7-2 and J is TRBJ2-3; D might be TRBD2 (5 bases). V lost 5 bases, J lost 7 bases, and 19 bases lay in between. CDR1 and CDR2 (germline): SGHTA, FQGNSA. The CDR3 consists of 15 residues. In DNA, the CDR3 is TGTGCCAGCAGCGCAAACGGCGGGCCAAGTAATACGCAGTATTTT. Protein product: CASSANGGPSNTQYF.

The V call is TRBV20-1, the J call TRBJ1-3; a possible D gene is TRBD1 (6 bases). The germline V gene encodes CDR1 DFQATT and CDR2 SNEGSKA (reference sequence). V was shortened by 3 bases and J by 0 bases, with 9 bases between the two germline ends. The CDR3 contains 14 residues. The CDR3 DNA sequence: TGCAGTGCTAGGGGACACCCCTCTGGAAACACCATATATTTT. Translating it yields CSARGHPSGNTIYF.

This rearrangement joins TRBV7-9 to TRBJ2-3, with 8 bases fitting TRBD2. The germline V gene encodes CDR1 SEHNR and CDR2 FQNEAQ (reference sequence). The CDR3 is 17 amino acids. V gave up 1 base and J gave up 3 bases; unmatched junction bases: 9. CDR3 residues: CASSLDGELAGTDTQYF. CDR3 DNA: TGTGCCAGCAGCTTAGACGGGGAGCTAGCGGGTACAGATACGCAGTATTTT. Full variable domain (rest looked up from reference TRBV7-9 and TRBJ2-3): DTGVSQNPRHKITKRGQNVTFRCDPISEHNRLYWYRQTLGQGPEFLTYFQNEAQLEKSRLLSDRFSAERPKGSFSTLEIQRTEQGDSAMYLCASSLDGELAGTDTQYFGPGTRLTVL.

This clonotype was recorded a few times. The chain has TRBV20-1 and TRBJ2-7; D ambiguous. V shed 0 bases and J shed 6 bases, with 12 bases lying between them. CDR1 is DFQATT, CDR2 SNEGSKA, per germline (reference sequence). CDR3 size: 13 residues. The DNA of the CDR3 is TGCAGTGCTAGAGACCCGCAAGCGAGCGAGCAGTACTTC. Amino acid sequence: CSARDPQASEQYF.

This clonotype was seen more than once but under ten times. The chain combines TRBV7-9 with TRBJ2-3, with D perhaps assigned TRBD1 or TRBD2 (5 bases each). Germline V CDR1 and CDR2: SEHNR, FQNEAQ (reference sequence). Trimming removed 2 bases at V and 8 bases at J, with 11 bases between. The CDR3 is 13 amino acids. Written as DNA, the CDR3 is TGTGCCAGCAGCTTACCGGGACCCCCTACGCAGTATTTT. Translation: CASSLPGPPTQYF.

This clonotype appeared many times. This sequence joins TRBV12-3 or TRBV12-4 and TRBJ2-7, with no clear D. The V gene lost 5 bases and the J gene lost 2 bases, with 10 bases spanning the gap. The CDR3 spans 13 residues. CDR3 amino acids: CASSSSLAYEQYF. CDR3 sequence (DNA): TGTGCCAGCAGTAGCTCGTTAGCCTACGAGCAGTACTTC.

Many counts were recorded for this clonotype. The junction departs from the called germline gene at one end, perhaps through a read error. V usage is TRBV29-1 and J usage is TRBJ2-6, with TRBD1 as a possible D gene (5 bases). The germline gives CDR1 SQVTM, CDR2 ANQGSEA. This CDR3 spans 14 amino acids. CDR3: CSVVGGLGANVLTF. DNA for the CDR3: TGCAGCGTTGTAGGTGGTCTTGGGGCCAATGTCCTGACTTTC.

This clonotype was observed a few times. The chain employs TRBV9 and TRBJ1-1; D uncertain. Trimming stripped 0 bases from V and 1 base from J, with 7 bases between. The CDR3 runs 14 residues. In germline, CDR1 is SGDLS, CDR2 YYNGEE. The CDR3 reads CASSVGEENTEAFF. The CDR3 coding sequence is TGTGCCAGCAGCGTAGGCGAGGAGAACACTGAAGCTTTCTTT.